The 25 T cell receptor beta chains listed next were all sequenced from one sample in a study of cytomegalovirus exposure and HLA in healthy donors. Amplification used 60 Vbeta primers and 13 Jbeta primers. TCRdb's table, derived via immunoSEQ multiplex PCR, lists solely in-frame clones and lacks some. The sample has some 150,000 clones, roughly three quarters seen once. The sequenced sample consisted of PBMCs. The source is a male donor in good health and CMV-seronegative.

The chain recombines TRBV4-3 with TRBJ1-6; TRBD1 aligns across 8 bases. The junction had 6 bases not matched to a gene; V was cut back by 0 bases and J by 14 bases. The CDR3 runs to 14 residues. Germline CDR1 LGHNA, CDR2 YSLEER. The CDR3 loop reads CASSQENRGSALHF. The CDR3 bases are TGCGCCAGCAGCCAAGAGAACAGGGGGAGCGCCCTCCACTTT.

The rearrangement joins TRBV5-1 to TRBJ2-1; maybe TRBD2 (5 bases). The CDR3 runs to 15 residues. Deletions cut 4 bases from V and 3 bases from J, with 14 bases between. Germline CDR1 reads SGHRS; CDR2 reads YFSETQ. The CDR3 protein is CASSLEGVSYNEQFF. Here the CDR3 DNA reads TGCGCCAGCAGCCTTGAGGGTGTCAGCTACAATGAGCAGTTCTTC.

This clone was counted a single time. This rearrangement joins TRBV14 to TRBJ2-5; D call uncertain. Germline CDR1 reads SGHDN; CDR2 reads FVKESK. The CDR3 loop spans 16 amino acids. V was pared by 1 base and J by 0 bases, with 12 bases between. The CDR3 DNA sequence: TGTGCCAGCAGCCAAGTAACCAAGCCGTACCAAGAGACCCAGTACTTC. As protein: CASSQVTKPYQETQYF.

A single count supports this clone. The V call is TRBV30, the J call TRBJ1-5; a weak D match, TRBD1 (5 bases). The germline V gene has CDR1 GTSNPN and CDR2 SVGIG (reference sequence). V was trimmed by 2 bases and J by 3 bases, leaving 11 bases between them. This CDR3 has 14 residues. CDR3 in DNA: TGTGCCTGGAGTTTGACACAGGACAATCAGCCCCAGCATTTT. This translates into CAWSLTQDNQPQHF. The complete variable domain, with remaining parts taken from reference TRBV30 and TRBJ1-5, reads SQTIHQWPATLVQPVGSPLSLECTVEGTSNPNLYWYRQAAGRGLQLLFYSVGIGQISSEVPQNLSASRPQDRQFILSSKKLLLSDSGFYLCAWSLTQDNQPQHFGDGTRLSIL.

This chain joins TRBV29-1 and TRBJ2-7; maybe TRBD1 (6 bases). CDR1 is SQVTM and CDR2 is ANQGSEA in the germline V gene. The CDR3 totals 13 residues. Deletions cut 3 bases from V and 6 bases from J, with 15 bases between. CDR3 bases: TGCAGCGTTGATCAACAGGGTCCCGGCGAGCAGTACTTC. The encoded protein is CSVDQQGPGEQYF.

The chain joins TRBV4-3 to TRBJ1-4, with D perhaps TRBD1 (6 bases). This CDR3 is 15 amino acids long. Trimming left V 0 bases short and J 13 bases short, with 18 bases between. The germline V gene has CDR1 LGHNA and CDR2 YSLEER. The chain's CDR3 is CASSQDRGGGQGLFF. CDR3 DNA sequence: TGCGCCAGCAGCCAAGATAGGGGCGGGGGGCAGGGACTGTTTTTT.

The chain uses TRBV7-9 and TRBJ2-1; unclear D gene. The CDR3 loop spans 13 amino acids. Germline V lookup: CDR1 SEHNR, CDR2 FQNEAQ (reference sequence). Trimming stripped 4 bases from V and 9 bases from J, with 13 bases between. CDR3 in amino acids: CASSSPYNSEQFF. The CDR3 coding sequence is TGTGCCAGCAGCTCACCATACAACAGTGAGCAGTTCTTC.

This chain joins TRBV5-4 and TRBJ2-7; tentative D call: TRBD2 (6 bases). The CDR3 extends over 13 amino acids. Trimming left V 3 bases short and J 6 bases short, with 13 bases between. Germline CDR1 SGHNT, CDR2 YYREEE (reference sequence). The CDR3 nucleotides read TGTGCCAGCAGCTATTACGGGGGAACCGAGCAGTACTTC. Its protein product is CASSYYGGTEQYF.

The J gene is TRBJ1-1, the V gene TRBV6-5; D not resolved. CDR1 MNHEY and CDR2 SVGAGI come from the germline V gene. The V end was cut by 3 bases, the J end by 7 bases, with 12 bases between. The CDR3 sequence is 13 residues long. The CDR3: CASSYRGENEAFF. The CDR3 DNA reads as TGTGCCAGCAGTTATCGGGGAGAGAATGAAGCTTTCTTT.

V usage is TRBV6-5 and J usage is TRBJ1-2; a possible D gene is TRBD1 (6 bases). Trimming shortened V by 6 bases and J by 5 bases, and 16 bases separated the two germline ends. The germline CDR1 and CDR2 sequences are MNHEY and SVGAGI. The CDR3 covers 14 residues. This CDR3 is CASRLSGAPYGYTF. Here the CDR3 DNA reads TGTGCCAGCAGGTTATCAGGGGCCCCTTATGGCTACACCTTC.

This chain joins TRBV7-6 and TRBJ2-1; 15 bases are a match to TRBD2. Germline-derived CDR1 and CDR2 are SGHVS and FNYEAQ. The J segment lost 3 bases and the V segment lost 5 bases, leaving 8 bases of the junction unmatched. The CDR3 covers 18 residues. The CDR3 region is CASSAGLAGGLIYNEQFF. The CDR3 nucleotides are TGTGCCAGCAGCGCAGGACTAGCGGGGGGGCTAATCTACAATGAGCAGTTCTTC. Based on the CDR3 plus reference TRBV7-6 and TRBJ2-1, the full variable domain is GAGVSQSPRYKVTKRGQDVALRCDPISGHVSLYWYRQALGQGPEFLTYFNYEAQQDKSGLPNDRFSAERPEGSISTLTIQRTEQRDSAMYRCASSAGLAGGLIYNEQFFGPGTRLTVL.

The V call is TRBV7-8, the J call TRBJ2-2, with D possibly being TRBD2 (6 bases). The V end was cut by 0 bases, the J end by 7 bases, with 12 bases between. The CDR3 totals 15 residues. Germline loops: CDR1 SGHVS, CDR2 FQNEAQ. The CDR3 DNA follows: TGTGCCAGCAGCTTAGCCGGCGGGGTCGTCGGGGAGCTGTTTTTT. Its translation is CASSLAGGVVGELFF.

The chain is built from TRBV19 and TRBJ1-4; D possibly corresponds to TRBD1 (5 bases). This CDR3 is built from 14 residues. Germline V lookup: CDR1 LNHDA, CDR2 SQIVND (reference sequence). Trimming pared 2 bases from V and 10 bases from J, leaving 14 bases between. CDR3 DNA sequence: TGTGCCAGTAGTATACTAGGGGAAATAGCAAAACTGTTTTTT. This codes for CASSILGEIAKLFF.

This rearrangement joins TRBV19 to TRBJ1-5; D is ambiguous. The CDR3 has 13 residues. The V and J ends lost 2 bases and 7 bases respectively, with 9 bases between them. Germline V gives CDR1 LNHDA, CDR2 SQIVND (reference sequence). CDR3 bases: TGTGCCAGTAGTATAAGGCAGGAACAGCCCCAGCATTTT. This translates into CASSIRQEQPQHF.

The CDR3 sequence is CASSPGWRSSYNEQFF. CDR3 nucleotide sequence: TGTGCCAGCTCACCTGGATGGCGGAGCTCCTACAATGAGCAGTTCTTC. This chain connects TRBV18 to TRBJ2-1, with D hard to call. Germline V CDR1 and CDR2: KGHSH, LQKENI. Trimming removed 3 bases from V and 0 bases from J, with 12 bases in between. CDR3 length: 16 amino acids.

The gene calls are TRBV7-9 and TRBJ2-7, with a weak D call TRBD2 (6 bases). Germline V gene lookup returns CDR1 SEHNR and CDR2 FQNEAQ (reference sequence). Trimming pared 3 bases from V and 2 bases from J, leaving 11 bases between. The CDR3 spans 14 residues. DNA of the CDR3: TGTGCCAGCAGCTTCGGGGGAAGCACCTACGAGCAGTACTTC. Its protein product is CASSFGGSTYEQYF.

Turning to this clone: An end of the junction does not agree with germline; a read error may underlie this. Other DNA sequences in this sample translate to the same CDR3. The gene calls are TRBV30 and TRBJ1-2, with 7 bases aligning to TRBD1. The germline V gene has CDR1 GTSNPN and CDR2 SVGIG (reference sequence). This CDR3 region has 14 residues. The chain's CDR3 is CAWSRPGQRYGYTF. CDR3 coding DNA: TGCGCCTGGAGTAGACCGGGACAGAGATATGGCTACACCTTC.

This clone has only a few counts. This chain uses TRBV2 with TRBJ1-4; D is ambiguous. V lost 7 bases and J 8 bases, leaving 14 bases between the germline ends. CDR3 length: 13 residues. Germline V gives CDR1 SNHLY, CDR2 FYNNEI. CDR3 amino acids: CASKPPLGEKLFF. DNA for the CDR3: TGTGCCAGCAAGCCCCCCCTCGGGGAAAAACTGTTTTTT.

CDR3 sequence reads: CATSRDAGGAYNEQFF. The CDR3, as DNA: TGTGCCACCAGCAGAGATGCGGGGGGAGCCTACAATGAGCAGTTCTTC. The J gene is TRBJ2-1, the V gene TRBV15; 8 positions match TRBD2. Per germline, CDR1 LNHNV and CDR2 YYDKDF (reference sequence). V was clipped by 0 bases and J by 2 bases; unmatched bases: 3. The length of the CDR3 is 16 residues. The full variable domain, rest sourced from reference TRBV15 and TRBJ2-1, is DAMVIQNPRYQVTQFGKPVTLSCSQTLNHNVMYWYQQKSSQAPKLLFHYYDKDFNNEADTPDNFQSRRPNTSFCFLDIRSPGLGDTAMYLCATSRDAGGAYNEQFFGPGTRLTVL.

J is TRBJ2-2 and V is TRBV9; D is possibly TRBD2 (5 bases). Trimming left V 0 bases short and J 5 bases short, with 8 bases between. The germline CDR1 and CDR2 sequences are SGDLS and YYNGEE. The CDR3 consists of 14 residues. The CDR3: CASSVAEGTGELFF. DNA of the CDR3: TGTGCCAGCAGCGTAGCTGAGGGAACCGGGGAGCTGTTTTTT.

The J gene is TRBJ2-5, the V gene TRBV13, with 8 bases lining up with TRBD1. The CDR3 consists of 14 residues. Germline V gene data show CDR1 as PRHDT and CDR2 as FYEKMQ (reference sequence). Trimming cost V 5 bases and J 5 bases; bases outside gene matches: 7. The chain's CDR3 is CASSLGQGYETQYF. The CDR3 nucleotides are TGTGCCAGCAGCCTTGGACAGGGTTACGAGACCCAGTACTTC.

As DNA, the CDR3 is TGTGCCAGCAGCGTGGACGGGGAAAACTATGGCTACACCTTC. Translated: CASSVDGENYGYTF. V is TRBV5-4 and J is TRBJ1-2; unclear D gene. This CDR3 is built from 14 residues. In germline, CDR1 is SGHNT, CDR2 YYREEE (reference sequence). Trimming pared 4 bases from V and 2 bases from J, leaving 12 bases between.

This clone came up a few times. The chain employs TRBV19 and TRBJ1-1; 10 bases line up with TRBD1. V lost 3 bases to trimming and J lost 1 base; unmatched junction nucleotides: 5. This CDR3 comprises 16 residues. From germline, CDR1 is LNHDA and CDR2 SQIVND (reference sequence). The CDR3: CASSIRTGGRNTEAFF. In DNA form, the CDR3 reads TGTGCCAGTAGTATCCGGACAGGGGGGAGGAACACTGAAGCTTTCTTT. Full variable domain (rest looked up from reference TRBV19 and TRBJ1-1): DGGITQSPKYLFRKEGQNVTLSCEQNLNHDAMYWYRQDPGQGLRLIYYSQIVNDFQKGDIAEGYSVSREKKESFPLTVTSAQKNPTAFYLCASSIRTGGRNTEAFFGQGTRLTVV.

In this sample, this clone turned up a few times. The CDR3 loop is CASSPGQGFTGELFF. In nucleotides, the CDR3 is TGCGCCAGTTCACCGGGACAGGGTTTCACCGGGGAGCTGTTTTTT. The chain combines TRBV4-1 with TRBJ2-2; 9 bases align to TRBD1. The germline V gene has CDR1 MGHRA and CDR2 YSYEKL. The V and J ends lost 9 bases and 4 bases, in that order; junction bases with no gene match: 9. The length of the CDR3 is 15 residues.

The rearrangement uses TRBV2 and TRBJ1-6, with 7 bases that match TRBD1. Per the germline V gene, CDR1 is SNHLY and CDR2 is FYNNEI. V lost 4 bases, J lost 5 bases, and 5 bases stayed unmatched. This CDR3 is 15 amino acids long. The CDR3 is CASSGTGQNNSPLHF. As DNA, the CDR3 is TGTGCCAGCAGTGGAACGGGACAGAATAATTCACCCCTCCACTTT. Based on the CDR3 plus reference TRBV2 and TRBJ1-6, the full variable domain is EPEVTQTPSHQVTQMGQEVILRCVPISNHLYFYWYRQILGQKVEFLVSFYNNEISEKSEIFDDQFSVERPDGSNFTLKIRSTKLEDSAMYFCASSGTGQNNSPLHFGNGTRLTVT.